The 27 T cell receptor beta chains in this list originate from one sample, sequenced in a study of monozygotic twins with cystic fibrosis. Assay: immunoSEQ multiplex PCR; the TCRdb copy retains only in-frame clones and omits some. The table shows about 20,000 clones, with 80% to 90% occurring only once. Sequenced material: blood. All receptors derive from a young woman with cystic fibrosis.

In nucleotides, the CDR3 is TGTGCCAGCAGCTTTGGGCAGGACTACGAGCAGTACTTC. Translating it yields CASSFGQDYEQYF. The V call is TRBV7-8, the J call TRBJ2-7, with unresolved D. V lost 3 bases, J lost 3 bases, and 9 bases lay in between. Germline CDR1 and CDR2: SGHVS and FQNEAQ. The CDR3 is 13 amino acids.

The rearrangement links TRBV11-2 to TRBJ2-7; D gene ambiguous. The CDR3 has 13 residues. In germline, CDR1 is SGHAT, CDR2 FQNNGV. V lost 3 bases to trimming and J lost 2 bases, with 8 bases between them. CDR3: CASSLNKPYEQYF. The CDR3 coding sequence is TGTGCCAGCAGCTTGAACAAACCCTACGAGCAGTACTTC.

There are a few counts of this clone. This chain links TRBV6-5 with TRBJ2-2; D possibly corresponds to TRBD1 (5 bases). Germline V gives CDR1 MNHEY, CDR2 SVGAGI. The CDR3 runs to 14 residues. V was cut by 2 bases and J by 4 bases, with 8 bases left in between. The CDR3 bases are TGTGCCAGCAGTTACGACAGTGGCACCGGGGAGCTGTTTTTT. As protein: CASSYDSGTGELFF.

The chain combines TRBV28 with TRBJ2-1, with D hard to call. V shed 5 bases and J shed 4 bases, with 6 bases lying between them. There are 12 residues in the CDR3. Germline CDR1 and CDR2: MDHEN and SYDVKM. CDR3 residues: CASSTRYNEQFF. DNA for the CDR3: TGTGCCAGCAGTACCCGTTACAATGAGCAGTTCTTC.

This clone has only a few counts. This sequence joins TRBV7-9 and TRBJ2-7; no reliable D call. This CDR3 has 11 residues. Germline V gene sequence: CDR1 SEHNR, CDR2 FQNEAQ (reference sequence). V lost 10 bases and J lost 3, with 10 bases in between. The CDR3 loop is CANVSLYEQYF. The CDR3 region has the DNA TGTGCCAACGTGAGCCTCTACGAGCAGTACTTC.

The V gene is TRBV7-9, the J gene TRBJ1-2; TRBD1 agrees at 9 bases. The trim removed 6 bases at V and 8 bases at J, leaving 10 bases unmatched. Germline V CDR1 and CDR2: SEHNR, FQNEAQ (reference sequence). The CDR3 sequence is 14 residues long. The CDR3 DNA sequence: TGTGCCAGCAGTTCACCGGGACAGGGACCGGGCTACACCTTC. This sequence encodes CASSSPGQGPGYTF.

This chain joins TRBV7-2 and TRBJ2-1; D remains unclear. V lost 1 base to trimming and J lost 7 bases, with 5 bases between them. This CDR3 region has 12 residues. Germline V gene data show CDR1 as SGHTA and CDR2 as FQGNSA. This CDR3 is CASSLDWNEQFF. In DNA form, the CDR3 reads TGTGCCAGCAGCTTAGACTGGAATGAGCAGTTCTTC.

The V and J genes are TRBV5-5 and TRBJ2-1; either TRBD1 or TRBD2 may fit D (5 bases each). This CDR3 contains 13 residues. V lost 4 bases and J 2 bases, leaving 7 bases between the germline ends. Germline loops: CDR1 SGHKS, CDR2 YYEKEE (reference sequence). CDR3 DNA: TGTGCCAGCAGCGGGGGAGCCTACAATGAGCAGTTCTTC. Translated, it gives CASSGGAYNEQFF.

The chain is built from TRBV15 and TRBJ2-7; possibly TRBD2 for D (7 bases). V lost 1 base and J 0 bases, leaving 13 bases between the germline ends. The CDR3 length is 16 residues. CDR1 is LNHNV, CDR2 YYDKDF, per germline (reference sequence). CDR3 DNA sequence: TGTGCCACCAGCAGAGCTGGGGGGGCAAGCTCCTACGAGCAGTACTTC. Residues: CATSRAGGASSYEQYF.

This clone was detected only once. V and J are TRBV28 and TRBJ1-5; D unresolved. CDR1 and CDR2 (germline): MDHEN, SYDVKM. The V gene lost 11 bases and the J gene lost 5 bases, with 13 bases spanning the gap. This CDR3 spans 12 amino acids. The CDR3 DNA sequence: TGTGCCTCGCGCGTCCCCCATCAGCCCCAGCATTTT. Amino acids: CASRVPHQPQHF.

This sequence joins TRBV5-1 and TRBJ2-3; D is unclear. V was cut by 4 bases and J by 4 bases, with 13 bases left in between. CDR3 length: 14 residues. Germline loops: CDR1 SGHRS, CDR2 YFSETQ. For the CDR3, the DNA is TGCGCCAGCAGCCCGCAGTCCTCATCAGATACGCAGTATTTT. Its translation is CASSPQSSSDTQYF.

This chain links TRBV28 with TRBJ1-2; 7 bases fit TRBD1. The CDR3 spans 15 residues. The germline CDR1 and CDR2 sequences are MDHEN and SYDVKM. Unmatched junction bases numbered 12, after V lost 7 bases and J lost 4 bases. In DNA, the CDR3 is TGTGCCAGCAAAGGGATGGACAGGAGCGGCTATGGCTACACCTTC. Amino acid sequence: CASKGMDRSGYGYTF.

This chain links TRBV19 with TRBJ2-1; no clear D. In germline, CDR1 is LNHDA, CDR2 SQIVND (reference sequence). The CDR3 is 12 amino acids. V lost 3 bases to trimming and J lost 10 bases, with 10 bases between them. Here the CDR3 DNA reads TGTGCCAGTAGTATTGGCTTCAGGGAGCAGTTCTTC. Its protein is CASSIGFREQFF.

This chain joins TRBV7-2 and TRBJ1-3; unclear D gene. Trimming pared 5 bases from V and 0 bases from J, leaving 11 bases between. The germline V gene has CDR1 SGHTA and CDR2 FQGNSA. The length of the CDR3 is 15 residues. The CDR3 coding sequence is TGTGCCAGCAGCGCACAAGGGCCCTCTGGAAACACCATATATTTT. This encodes CASSAQGPSGNTIYF.

This clone was recorded once. CDR3 nucleotides: TGTGCCAGCAGCACCCTGGATACGCAGTATTTT. Encoded protein: CASSTLDTQYF. The rearrangement uses TRBV7-9 and TRBJ2-3; D is unclear. Trimming cost V 5 bases and J 6 bases, with 6 bases left between them. Germline CDR1 reads SEHNR; CDR2 reads FQNEAQ (reference sequence). The CDR3 is 11 amino acids.

This clone was observed a single time. The rearrangement links TRBV4-1 to TRBJ1-3, with D possibly matching TRBD1 (6 bases). The length of the CDR3 is 15 residues. V lost 5 bases to trimming and J lost 3 bases, with 14 bases between them. The germline V gene encodes CDR1 MGHRA and CDR2 YSYEKL. CDR3 in DNA: TGCGCCAGCAGCACACTGGACAGAAGTGGAAACACCATATATTTT. Translating it yields CASSTLDRSGNTIYF.

This rearrangement joins TRBV10-2 to TRBJ2-2; 7 positions match TRBD1. The CDR3 is 15 amino acids. V lost 5 bases and J lost 5; bases outside the gene matches: 8. Germline CDR1 and CDR2: WSHSY and SAAADI. The CDR3 spells CASSQETGRTGELFF. The CDR3 nucleotides read TGCGCCAGCAGTCAAGAGACAGGGCGAACCGGGGAGCTGTTTTTT.

The rearrangement links TRBV6-6 to TRBJ1-1; no clear D gene. CDR1 is MNHNY and CDR2 is SVGAGI in the germline V gene (reference sequence). The CDR3 loop spans 11 amino acids. Deletions cut 5 bases from V and 6 bases from J, with 7 bases between. CDR3 DNA: TGTGCCAGCAGTCCCACAGCTGAAGCTTTCTTT. Translating it yields CASSPTAEAFF.

The chain has TRBV11-2 and TRBJ2-7, with D possibly matching TRBD2 (6 bases). This CDR3 is 17 amino acids long. Trimming stripped 1 base from V and 3 bases from J, with 19 bases between. CDR1 is SGHAT, CDR2 FQNNGV, per germline. CDR3 protein: CASSLGSLGWEDYEQYF. The DNA of the CDR3 is TGTGCCAGCAGCTTAGGTTCCTTAGGTTGGGAGGACTACGAGCAGTACTTC.

This rearrangement joins TRBV7-9 to TRBJ1-6; TRBD1 might be the D (6 bases). The germline V gene encodes CDR1 SEHNR and CDR2 FQNEAQ (reference sequence). The ends were cut back, 4 bases at V and 4 bases at J, with 17 bases in the middle. CDR3 length equals 17 residues. This CDR3 reads CASSSNGGHLYNSPLHF. The CDR3 DNA reads TGTGCCAGCAGCTCTAATGGGGGGCACCTTTATAATTCACCCCTCCACTTT. The full variable domain, with the rest looked up from reference TRBV7-9 and TRBJ1-6, is DTGVSQNPRHKITKRGQNVTFRCDPISEHNRLYWYRQTLGQGPEFLTYFQNEAQLEKSRLLSDRFSAERPKGSFSTLEIQRTEQGDSAMYLCASSSNGGHLYNSPLHFGNGTRLTVT.

J is TRBJ1-2 and V is TRBV29-1; D is unclear. From germline, CDR1 is SQVTM and CDR2 ANQGSEA. This CDR3 has 11 residues. The germline V and J ends were trimmed by 0 bases and 8 bases, with 7 bases remaining between them. CDR3 in amino acids: CSVEDNQGYTF. CDR3 DNA sequence: TGCAGCGTTGAAGATAATCAGGGCTACACCTTC.

CDR3 sequence: CASSVGGPYEQYF. In DNA, the CDR3 is TGTGCCAGCAGTGTTGGGGGGCCCTACGAGCAGTACTTC. The chain links TRBV6-1 to TRBJ2-7; D could derive from TRBD1 or TRBD2 (6 bases each). Germline-derived CDR1 and CDR2 are MNHNS and SASEGT. The V end was cut by 4 bases, the J end by 2 bases, with 9 bases between. CDR3 length: 13 amino acids.

V usage is TRBV5-4 and J usage is TRBJ2-3, with 12 bases fitting TRBD2. This CDR3 comprises 17 residues. J lost 3 bases, V lost 0 bases, and 5 bases had no gene match. Germline V gene lookup returns CDR1 SGHNT and CDR2 YYREEE (reference sequence). The CDR3 spells CASSLELAGGRTDTQYF. The CDR3 DNA sequence: TGTGCCAGCAGCTTGGAGCTAGCGGGGGGGCGGACAGATACGCAGTATTTT.

The chain carries TRBV2 and TRBJ2-2; 9 bases fit TRBD1. Trimming removed 6 bases from V and 5 bases from J; junction bases left unmatched: 10. The CDR3 is made up of 16 amino acids. From germline, CDR1 is SNHLY and CDR2 FYNNEI. The CDR3 here is CASRRGVTGGTGELFF. The CDR3 nucleotides read TGTGCCAGCAGGAGGGGCGTGACAGGGGGAACCGGGGAGCTGTTTTTT.

This rearrangement joins TRBV7-6 to TRBJ2-1; D is undetermined. This CDR3 has 15 amino acids. The germline V gene encodes CDR1 SGHVS and CDR2 FNYEAQ. The germline V and J ends were trimmed by 5 bases and 0 bases, with 11 bases remaining between them. The CDR3 bases are TGTGCCAGCAGCCCGGAGATAAGCTCCTACAATGAGCAGTTCTTC. It translates to CASSPEISSYNEQFF.

The sample holds one count of this clone. This chain connects TRBV6-1 to TRBJ2-7, with D unclear. Germline V gene lookup returns CDR1 MNHNS and CDR2 SASEGT. The CDR3 sequence is 16 residues long. V was trimmed by 0 bases and J by 2 bases, leaving 14 bases between them. The CDR3: CASSEARWDLAYEQYF. The CDR3 nucleotides read TGTGCCAGCAGTGAAGCGCGGTGGGATTTAGCCTACGAGCAGTACTTC.

V and J are TRBV7-9 and TRBJ2-2, with no clear D. The V end lost 8 bases, the J end lost 7 bases, and 14 bases lay between the germline ends. The CDR3 spans 13 residues. CDR1 is SEHNR, CDR2 FQNEAQ, per germline (reference sequence). In DNA form, the CDR3 reads TGTGCCAGCCCGCGGTTTGAAGGCGGGGAGCTGTTTTTT. Its translation: CASPRFEGGELFF. The whole variable domain, remainder taken from reference TRBV7-9 and TRBJ2-2, is DTGVSQNPRHKITKRGQNVTFRCDPISEHNRLYWYRQTLGQGPEFLTYFQNEAQLEKSRLLSDRFSAERPKGSFSTLEIQRTEQGDSAMYLCASPRFEGGELFFGEGSRLTVL.